Below, 13 T cell receptor beta chains from the same sample are listed, as sequenced in a study of CXCR3-negative and CXCR3-positive naive CD8 T cells. Findings and caveats of the study: TRB CDR3 hydrophobicity was greater in CXCR3-positive naive cells than in CXCR3-negative naive cells.

Researchers prepared the TRB cDNA libraries using 5' RACE with UMI labels. TCRdb reprocessed the 5' RACE reads and stores each CDR3 protein as one record, lacking DNA. The sample's table shows roughly 130,000 distinct CDR3 sequences. These receptors are not linked to any known antigen. The specimen was naive CXCR3+ CD8+ T cells from blood. Documented subset: CD45RO-CCR7+CD27+CD95- naive CD8+ T cells expressing CXCR3 (TNR3+). All receptors come from a human donor in good health. Some clones in this sample may be carry-over from other donors' samples.

The V gene is TRBV12-3 or TRBV12-4, the J gene TRBJ1-1; absent DNA, TCRdb's TRBD1 call cannot be checked. The CDR3 is 15 amino acids. CDR3 in amino acids: CASKRDRGWNTEAFF.

The genes are TRBV5-1 and TRBJ2-3. The CDR3 is 13 amino acids. CDR1 is SGHRS and CDR2 is YFSETQ in the germline V gene. The CDR3 loop reads CASSPPSEDTQYF. The variable domain in full, completed from reference TRBV5-1 and TRBJ2-3, reads KAGVTQTPRYLIKTRGQQVTLSCSPISGHRSVSWYQQTPGQGLQFLFEYFSETQRNKGNFPGRFSGRQFSNSRSEMNVSTLELGDSALYLCASSPPSEDTQYFGPGTRLTVL.

The V gene is TRBV7-9, the J gene TRBJ2-2. This CDR3 region has 18 residues. Germline CDR1 is SEHNR and CDR2 is FQNEAQ (reference sequence). CDR3 protein: CASSTERGAFANTGELFF. Looking up the rest from reference TRBV7-9 and TRBJ2-2 gives the full variable domain: DTGVSQNPRHKITKRGQNVTFRCDPISEHNRLYWYRQTLGQGPEFLTYFQNEAQLEKSRLLSDRFSAERPKGSFSTLEIQRTEQGDSAMYLCASSTERGAFANTGELFFGEGSRLTVL.

This rearrangement joins TRBV6-1 to TRBJ2-7; TCRdb calls TRBD1, which cannot be checked without DNA. The CDR3 spans 16 residues. From germline, CDR1 is MNHNS and CDR2 SASEGT. CDR3 amino acids: CASSASGTGGVWEQYF.

The chain is built from TRBV20-1 and TRBJ2-1; TCRdb's assignment of TRBD1 cannot be checked, as there is no DNA. CDR1 DFQATT and CDR2 SNEGSKA come from the germline V gene (reference sequence). This CDR3 spans 14 amino acids. The CDR3: CSVEGDKTNNEQFF.

The chain combines TRBV6-5 with TRBJ2-2; TCRdb gives TRBD2 as the D gene, but with no DNA this cannot be confirmed. Per germline, CDR1 MNHEY and CDR2 SVGAGI. This CDR3 comprises 13 residues. The CDR3 sequence: CASAIAGTGELFF.

The chain joins TRBV7-9 to TRBJ2-5. The CDR3 has 14 amino acids. Germline CDR1 reads SEHNR; CDR2 reads FQNEAQ (reference sequence). The CDR3 sequence: CASSLVVARETQYF.

The gene calls are TRBV6-4 and TRBJ2-7. There are 13 residues in the CDR3. Germline CDR1 is MRHNA and CDR2 is SNTAGT. The CDR3 region is CASSIDPTLEQYF.

This chain joins TRBV4-2 and TRBJ1-3. This CDR3 region has 14 residues. Germline V CDR1 and CDR2: LGHNA, YNFKEQ. The CDR3 region is CASSLQGSGNTIYF.

The V gene is TRBV11-2, the J gene TRBJ2-5. CDR3 length: 14 residues. Looked up from germline, CDR1 is SGHAT and CDR2 is FQNNGV. CDR3 loop: CASSFSWGQETQYF.

The gene calls are TRBV7-9 and TRBJ2-1; TCRdb names TRBD2, which stays unverified in the absence of DNA. The CDR3 loop spans 15 amino acids. CDR1 is SEHNR and CDR2 is FQNEAQ in the germline V gene (reference sequence). The CDR3 loop reads CASSFSEGTYNEQFF.

This CDR3 is CASSQDGSGASTDTQYF. The chain combines TRBV4-2 with TRBJ2-3; the TCRdb D gene call, TRBD2, has no DNA to confirm it. CDR1 is LGHNA, CDR2 YNFKEQ, per germline. The length of the CDR3 is 17 residues.

The V gene is TRBV4-3, the J gene TRBJ2-1; TCRdb picks TRBD2, but there is no DNA to check that call. CDR1 LGHNA and CDR2 YSLEER come from the germline V gene. The CDR3 is 16 amino acids. CDR3 amino acids: CASSQDPAGGLSEQFF.